A selection of T cell receptor beta chains follows, all from one sample in a study of T cell repertoires in cytomegalovirus infection. Antigens for these TCRs are unknown. One entry per CDR3 protein results from TCRdb running MiXCR on the reads. The table has over 250,000 distinct CDR3 sequences, roughly 21% seen once; the top ten hold about 21%. The specimen comprised cultured PBMCs, sampled from culture after CMV antigen stimulation. These receptors came from a human donor in good health (CMV status not recorded). Some clones in this sample may be carry-over from other donors' samples. The CDR3 runs from the conserved cysteine through the conserved F or W. The D gene is left open where the match is weak. Only some rows state a clone size, as once, few, many or a class for expanded clones.

NA	NA	TRBV10-2	TRBJ2-1	CASSEANGKYNEQFF	TGCGCCAGCAGTGAGGCAAACGGGAAATACAATGAGCAGTTCTTC
many	NA	TRBV7-3	TRBJ1-1	CASSKDSSNTEAFF	TGTGCCAGCAGCAAGGACAGCTCGAACACTGAAGCTTTCTTT
NA	TRBD2	TRBV7-9	TRBJ2-7	CASSLRTSGSSYEQYF	TGTGCCAGCAGCCTCCGGACTAGCGGGTCCTCCTACGAGCAGTACTTC
many	NA	TRBV6-5	TRBJ1-5	CASSTRLGGNSNQPQHF	TGTGCCAGCAGTACTCGACTGGGCGGAAATAGCAATCAGCCCCAGCATTTT
few	NA	TRBV6-1	TRBJ2-2	CASKKRTNTGELFF	TGTGCCAGCAAAAAGCGGACGAACACCGGGGAGCTGTTTTTT
few	NA	TRBV4-1	TRBJ2-5	CASSQVRGAAEETQYF	TGCGCCAGCAGCCAAGTGAGGGGGGCGGCAGAGGAGACCCAGTACTTC
many	NA	TRBV7-2	TRBJ2-3	CASSLEPGGFTDTQYF	TGTGCCAGCAGCTTAGAGCCGGGGGGCTTCACAGATACGCAGTATTTT
few	NA	TRBV2	TRBJ1-5	CASSEGGTRPNQPQHF	TGTGCCAGCAGTGAAGGGGGGACACGGCCTAATCAGCCCCAGCATTTT
NA	TRBD1	TRBV4-1	TRBJ2-2	CASSQDRTGGITGELFF	TGCGCCAGCAGCCAAGATCGGACAGGGGGAATCACCGGGGAGCTGTTTTTT
NA	NA	TRBV13	TRBJ2-1	CASSSEGARSEQFF	TGTGCCAGCAGCTCGGAGGGGGCGCGGTCTGAGCAGTTCTTC
NA	NA	TRBV5-1	TRBJ2-1	CASSLAAGIENEQFF	TGCGCCAGCAGCTTGGCAGCCGGGATTGAGAATGAGCAGTTCTTC
few	NA	TRBV2	TRBJ2-1	CASSPSELHNEQFF	TGTGCCAGCAGTCCCTCTGAACTACACAATGAGCAGTTCTTC
many	NA	TRBV7-2	TRBJ1-2	CASSSTQGVGYTF	TGTGCCAGCAGCTCAACACAGGGAGTCGGCTACACCTTC
NA	TRBD2	TRBV4-2	TRBJ2-7	CASSQEVVGRDLSYEQYF	TGTGCCAGCAGCCAAGAGGTAGTCGGGAGGGACCTCTCCTACGAGCAGTACTTC
NA	NA	TRBV27	TRBJ2-3	CASSLSGVGTQTGDTQYF	TGTGCCAGCAGTTTATCGGGCGTGGGGACCCAAACGGGGGATACGCAGTATTTT
few	TRBD2	TRBV6-2/TRBV6-3	TRBJ2-1	CASSFDTGFGTSGDEQFF	TGTGCCAGCAGTTTCGACACAGGGTTCGGGACTAGTGGGGATGAGCAGTTCTTC
few	TRBD1	TRBV12-3/TRBV12-4	TRBJ2-1	CASSFFTGVGNEQFF	TGTGCCAGCAGTTTTTTCACAGGGGTGGGGAATGAGCAGTTCTTC
NA	NA	TRBV4-1	TRBJ2-1	CASSQAWSNEQFF	TGCGCCAGCAGCCAAGCCTGGTCCAATGAGCAGTTCTTC
few	TRBD1	TRBV12-3/TRBV12-4	TRBJ1-5	CASSLSAGGLGQPQHF	TGTGCCAGCAGTTTAAGTGCAGGGGGCTTGGGTCAGCCCCAGCATTTT
medium-sized	TRBD2	TRBV24-1	TRBJ2-1	CATSDSEAASGRVEQFF	TGTGCCACCAGTGATTCGGAAGCGGCTAGCGGGAGGGTTGAGCAGTTCTTC
NA	TRBD2	TRBV10-3	TRBJ2-2	CAISESRLASNTGELFF	TGTGCCATCAGTGAGTCGAGACTAGCGTCGAACACCGGGGAGCTGTTTTTT
NA	NA	TRBV6-6	TRBJ1-5	CASSYRQYSNQPQHF	TGTGCCAGCAGTTACCGCCAGTATAGCAATCAGCCCCAGCATTTT
NA	NA	TRBV6-6	TRBJ1-6	CASSYGANPVLNSPLHF	TGTGCCAGCAGTTACGGGGCTAATCCGGTTTTGAATTCACCCCTCCACTTT
many	NA	TRBV7-2	TRBJ1-2	CASSSTGTNYGYTF	TGTGCCAGCAGTTCTACAGGCACTAACTATGGCTACACCTTC
few	TRBD2	TRBV6-1	TRBJ2-7	CASSSPGLAGRQYF	TGTGCCAGCAGCTCACCGGGACTAGCGGGACGGCAGTACTTC
NA	NA	TRBV6-2/TRBV6-3	TRBJ2-7	CASRTPTGFRTGSF	TGTGCCAGCAGAACCCCCACAGGGTTCAGAACGGGGAGCTTC
many	NA	TRBV7-2	TRBJ2-1	CASSPQGQSYNEQFF	TGTGCCAGCAGCCCCCAGGGCCAATCCTACAATGAGCAGTTCTTC
NA	NA	TRBV6-4	TRBJ1-1	CASSDRYGNTEAFF	TGTGCCAGCAGTGACAGGTATGGAAACACTGAAGCTTTCTTT
many	TRBD2	TRBV7-6	TRBJ2-3	CASSLAGTSGRFFSVLDTQYF	TGTGCCAGCAGCTTAGCTGGGACTAGCGGGAGGTTTTTTTCAGTTTTGGATACGCAGTATTTT
few	NA	TRBV12-3/TRBV12-4	TRBJ1-2	CASSLATRRGGYTF	TGTGCCAGCAGTTTAGCGACACGGAGGGGTGGCTACACCTTC
NA	TRBD2	TRBV20-1	TRBJ2-1	CSANRLAGGYGEQFF	TGCAGTGCCAACAGACTAGCGGGAGGCTATGGTGAGCAGTTCTTC
NA	TRBD2	TRBV28	TRBJ2-7	CASSSGGRASLEQYF	TGTGCCAGCAGTTCAGGCGGGAGGGCCTCCCTCGAGCAGTACTTC
NA	NA	TRBV2	TRBJ2-3	CASDSFTWLTITDTQYF	TGTGCCAGCGACAGCTTTACATGGCTAACGATTACAGATACGCAGTATTTT
NA	NA	TRBV24-1	TRBJ2-1	CATSDDSFYNEQFF	TGTGCCACCAGTGATGACTCCTTCTACAATGAGCAGTTCTTC
many	NA	TRBV7-6	TRBJ2-2	CASSLAGEFTGELFF	TGTGCCAGCAGCTTAGCGGGAGAATTCACCGGGGAGCTGTTTTTT
few	TRBD2	TRBV4-1	TRBJ2-3	CASSHLGLADTDTQYF	TGCGCCAGCAGCCACTTAGGACTAGCGGACACAGATACGCAGTATTTT
NA	NA	TRBV4-3	TRBJ2-1	CASSQEGAAGNEQFF	TGCGCCAGCAGCCAAGAAGGGGCCGCGGGGAATGAGCAGTTCTTC
NA	NA	TRBV7-9	TRBJ2-1	CASSPGAPGQQFF	TGTGCCAGCAGCCCCGGGGCCCCGGGCCAGCAGTTCTTC
many	NA	TRBV7-2	TRBJ2-5	CASSSGTRTQETQYF	TGTGCCAGCAGCTCCGGGACACGGACTCAAGAGACCCAGTACTTC
few	NA	TRBV19	TRBJ1-4	CASSISRNEKLFF	TGTGCCAGTAGTATTTCGCGGAATGAAAAACTGTTTTTT
many	TRBD2	TRBV7-2	TRBJ2-3	CASSPGLAKDTQYF	TGTGCCAGCAGCCCGGGACTAGCTAAAGATACGCAGTATTTT
NA	TRBD1	TRBV6-2/TRBV6-3	TRBJ1-5	CASSSGGTQPQHF	TGTGCCAGCAGTTCAGGGGGGACTCAGCCCCAGCATTTT
few	NA	TRBV10-2	TRBJ2-1	CASMSSSHEQFF	TGCGCCAGCATGTCTAGTTCCCATGAGCAGTTCTTC
few	NA	TRBV11-2	TRBJ2-7	CASSDNPGASYEQYF	TGTGCCAGCAGCGATAATCCGGGGGCCTCCTACGAGCAGTACTTC
many	NA	TRBV7-9	TRBJ1-1	CASSLSPQLNTEAFF	TGTGCCAGCAGCTTATCACCGCAGTTGAACACTGAAGCTTTCTTT
few	TRBD1	TRBV12-3/TRBV12-4	TRBJ1-2	CASSLGEGASENTF	TGTGCCAGCAGTTTAGGGGAGGGGGCTAGTGAGAACACCTTC
few	NA	TRBV7-9	TRBJ1-2	CASSLGQPNYGYTF	TGTGCCAGCAGCCTAGGACAGCCTAACTATGGCTACACCTTC
few	NA	TRBV6-5	TRBJ2-7	CASSYSRTGSVNEQYF	TGTGCCAGCAGTTACTCCAGAACAGGGTCCGTCAACGAGCAGTACTTC